This is a list of T cell receptor beta chains from one sample in a study of blood T cell repertoires in COVID-19. Clones were read by immunoSEQ multiplex PCR, and TCRdb kept only the in-frame ones, dropping some. The sample holds about 87,000 clones, around 80% seen once. Specimen: peripheral blood. These receptors all come from a woman aged 80 or over with active or convalescent COVID-19. Both conserved end residues are part of each CDR3. D genes are given only for firm matches. The listing skips clone size in some rows; elsewhere it reads once, few, many or a size class.

j_call: TRBJ2-7
clone_size: -
v_call: TRBV5-6
d_call: -
cdr3_nt: TGTGCCAGCACCGAGAGGGCCGGCTACGAGCAGTACTTC
cdr3_aa: CASTERAGYEQYF

j_call: TRBJ2-5
clone_size: -
v_call: TRBV11-3
d_call: -
cdr3_nt: TGTGCCAGCAGCTTAGCTGACACCCAAGAGACCCAGTACTTC
cdr3_aa: CASSLADTQETQYF

j_call: TRBJ1-5
clone_size: -
v_call: TRBV21-1
d_call: -
cdr3_nt: TGTGCCAGCAGCAATCAAAGGGAGGGATATAGCAATCAGCCCCAGCATTTT
cdr3_aa: CASSNQREGYSNQPQHF

j_call: TRBJ1-5
clone_size: few
v_call: TRBV7-2
d_call: TRBD1
cdr3_nt: TGTGCCAGCAGCTTAGACACATCAGGGGGCCAGCCCCAGCATTTT
cdr3_aa: CASSLDTSGGQPQHF

j_call: TRBJ1-3
clone_size: -
v_call: TRBV19
d_call: -
cdr3_nt: TGTGCCAGTAGTTACAGCTCCTCTGGAAACACCATATATTTT
cdr3_aa: CASSYSSSGNTIYF

j_call: TRBJ2-2
clone_size: -
v_call: TRBV7-2
d_call: TRBD2
cdr3_nt: TGTGCCAGCATCCACGGGGCTAGCGGGACCAACACCGGGGAGCTGTTTTTT
cdr3_aa: CASIHGASGTNTGELFF

j_call: TRBJ2-4
clone_size: -
v_call: TRBV19
d_call: TRBD2
cdr3_nt: TGTGCCAGTAGTATCATAGCGGGAGGTCTGGCCAAAAACATTCAGTACTTC
cdr3_aa: CASSIIAGGLAKNIQYF

j_call: TRBJ1-1
clone_size: -
v_call: TRBV7-6
d_call: TRBD1
cdr3_nt: TGTGCCAGCAGCCAGGGGACAGAGAACACTGAAGCTTTCTTT
cdr3_aa: CASSQGTENTEAFF

j_call: TRBJ2-7
clone_size: -
v_call: TRBV7-9
d_call: -
cdr3_nt: TGTGCCAGCAGGCCCACAGGGAGTGGCGACGAGCAGTACTTC
cdr3_aa: CASRPTGSGDEQYF

j_call: TRBJ1-2
clone_size: -
v_call: TRBV19
d_call: TRBD1
cdr3_nt: TGTGCCACCCGGGACAGGGCCTTTTATGGCTACACCTTC
cdr3_aa: CATRDRAFYGYTF

j_call: TRBJ2-4
clone_size: -
v_call: TRBV6-5
d_call: TRBD2
cdr3_nt: TGTGCCAGCTCTGAGCGGGGGGGGGCCAAAAACATTCAGTACTTC
cdr3_aa: CASSERGGAKNIQYF

j_call: TRBJ2-3
clone_size: -
v_call: TRBV19
d_call: TRBD2
cdr3_nt: TGTGCCAGTAAGGATCATCCGGGGGGTAAAACAGATACGCAGTATTTT
cdr3_aa: CASKDHPGGKTDTQYF

j_call: TRBJ1-2
clone_size: -
v_call: TRBV15
d_call: TRBD1
cdr3_nt: TGTGCCACCAGCGCCCAGGGACAGGGTAACTATGGCTACACCTTC
cdr3_aa: CATSAQGQGNYGYTF

j_call: TRBJ2-1
clone_size: -
v_call: TRBV7-2
d_call: -
cdr3_nt: TGTGCCAGCAGCTTAGGTATGAATGAGCAGTTCTTC
cdr3_aa: CASSLGMNEQFF

j_call: TRBJ2-5
clone_size: -
v_call: TRBV2
d_call: TRBD1
cdr3_nt: TGTGCCAGCAGCAACGACAGGGTCAAGTTGGAGACCCAGTACTTC
cdr3_aa: CASSNDRVKLETQYF

j_call: TRBJ2-7
clone_size: few
v_call: TRBV29-1
d_call: TRBD1
cdr3_nt: TGCAGCGTTGGACAGGGCCCCAGCTCCTACGAGCAGTACTTC
cdr3_aa: CSVGQGPSSYEQYF

j_call: TRBJ2-1
clone_size: few
v_call: TRBV2
d_call: -
cdr3_nt: TGTGCCAGCAGCGCCGACAGAGAGCAGTTCTTC
cdr3_aa: CASSADREQFF

j_call: TRBJ1-2
clone_size: -
v_call: TRBV5-1
d_call: -
cdr3_nt: TGCGCCAGCAGCTTGGCCGATCTAACCTATGGCTACACCTTC
cdr3_aa: CASSLADLTYGYTF